Below, one T cell receptor (beta chain) is given with its context. A second PCR of about 6 to 11 cycles used a sample-barcoded 5' primer and a J-beta primer mix. TCRdb used MiXCR to reprocess the 5' RACE reads, holding one entry per CDR3 protein. The sample has about 560,000 distinct CDR3 sequences; around a quarter are singletons. From germline, CDR1 is SGHTA and CDR2 FQGNSA. V was pared by 1 base and J by 6 bases, with 3 bases of the junction left unmatched. This CDR3 has 16 residues. This sample is part of a study of blood T cells in healthy people across ages. Another study also made use of these data, one on T cells of mothers and their children.

The sequence was collected from a boy aged 2 to 10 in good health. The J gene is TRBJ2-4, the V gene TRBV7-2, with 13 bases matching TRBD2. Sequenced input: blood. CDR3 DNA sequence: TGTGCCAGCAGCTTAGGGACTAGCGGGGGCCGAAACATTCAGTACTTC. Its protein product is CASSLGTSGGRNIQYF.